This T cell receptor (beta chain) was obtained from a study of identical twins. TCRdb processed the 5' RACE reads anew with MiXCR; each CDR3 protein has one entry. The table lists 400,000 to 650,000 distinct CDR3 sequences, around 20% of them singletons. The table lists this clonotype with a few counts. Its specificity is unknown. The study's findings and limits: Without tracking the same donors, conclusions rested on cross-sectional statistical analysis.

This CDR3 has 16 amino acids. V shed 2 bases, J shed 2 bases, and the junction held 7 bases outside the gene matches. This same sample was also taken into another study, of T cells expressing NK-cell markers. This second report adds: Sorted CD3+CD56+NKG2C+, CD3+CD56+NKG2C- and CD3+CD56-NKG2C+ T cells supplied TCR beta repertoires.

The sequenced sample was CD4+ T cells sorted from blood. The sequence was obtained from a woman younger than 30 in good health. J is TRBJ2-3 and V is TRBV12-3 or TRBV12-4, with 7 bases aligning to TRBD2. The CDR3 bases are TGTGCCAGCAGTTTATGGGGGGGTCCAAACACAGATACGCAGTATTTT. This sequence encodes CASSLWGGPNTDTQYF.